Presented here are 11 T cell receptor beta chains from one specimen sequenced in a study of identical twins (dated by TCRdb to between 2015 and 2016). The protocol used for the library was 5' RACE. Sequenced using an Illumina HiSeq 2000. The public reads were reanalyzed by TCRdb: fastp trimming at Q25, MiXCR alignment, in-frame beta chains only. Duplicate CDR3 protein sequences are folded into a single record with the most common DNA and genes. The sample table records approximately 500,000 distinct CDR3 sequences; roughly 15% of these occur just once. The ten most abundant clones make up nearly 0.45% of the sample. This sample was also put to use in a study of yellow fever vaccine responses in identical twins.

Sequences were obtained from CD4+ T cells sorted from blood. Receptor source: a young woman in good health.

The chain employs TRBV2 and TRBJ2-3, with TRBD2 as a possible D gene (5 bases). V was pared by 2 bases and J by 8 bases, with 14 bases between. Germline loops: CDR1 SNHLY, CDR2 FYNNEI. This CDR3 has 14 amino acids. Written as DNA, the CDR3 is TGTGCCAGCAGTGAATTCGCGGGCTCGGTTACGCAGTATTTT. This gives the protein CASSEFAGSVTQYF. Drawing the rest from reference TRBV2 and TRBJ2-3, the complete variable domain is EPEVTQTPSHQVTQMGQEVILRCVPISNHLYFYWYRQILGQKVEFLVSFYNNEISEKSEIFDDQFSVERPDGSNFTLKIRSTKLEDSAMYFCASSEFAGSVTQYFGPGTRLTVL.

This rearrangement joins TRBV20-1 to TRBJ2-3, with TRBD2 matching over 12 bases. Germline CDR1 DFQATT, CDR2 SNEGSKA (reference sequence). The CDR3 contains 14 residues. V was clipped by 5 bases and J by 1 base; unmatched bases: 1. Written as DNA, the CDR3 is TGCAGTGCTCGACTAGCGGGGGGCACAGATACGCAGTATTTT. Translated, it gives CSARLAGGTDTQYF.

Only a few counts were recorded for this clonotype. This sequence joins TRBV29-1 and TRBJ2-2; D call uncertain. The V gene lost 6 bases and the J gene lost 0 bases, with 17 bases spanning the gap. This CDR3 has 16 residues. Germline CDR1 is SQVTM and CDR2 is ANQGSEA. In DNA form, the CDR3 reads TGCAGCGTGGCAAGGATTGTGGGCTCGAACACCGGGGAGCTGTTTTTT. It codes for CSVARIVGSNTGELFF.

There are a few counts of this clonotype. The CDR3 DNA follows: TGCAGTGCTAGAGATGACAGGGGGCCCTACAATGAGCAGTTCTTC. Its protein is CSARDDRGPYNEQFF. The genes are TRBV20-1 and TRBJ2-1; 10 bases are shared with TRBD1. The CDR3 length is 15 residues. V lost 0 bases, J lost 2 bases, and 1 base stayed unmatched. CDR1 is DFQATT, CDR2 SNEGSKA, per germline (reference sequence).

The chain combines TRBV10-3 with TRBJ2-2; 7 bases line up with TRBD2. With V trimmed by 7 bases and J by 3 bases, 5 bases remained unmatched. The V gene's germline CDR1 is ENHRY and CDR2 SYGVKD. The CDR3 length is 14 residues. CDR3 in DNA: TGTGCCATCAACGGACGGGGGGACACCGGGGAGCTGTTTTTT. Translating it yields CAINGRGDTGELFF.

In this sample, this clonotype turned up a few times. J is TRBJ2-1 and V is TRBV5-1; 10 bases agree with TRBD2. CDR1 is SGHRS and CDR2 is YFSETQ in the germline V gene. Losses at the gene ends were 0 bases for V and 15 bases for J; bases not matched to a gene: 15. The CDR3 contains 16 residues. The DNA for the CDR3 is TGCGCCAGCAGCTTGGGGGACAGCGGGAGGGATTCAATGAGGTTCTTC. It translates to CASSLGDSGRDSMRFF.

The chain recombines TRBV2 with TRBJ2-7; no clear D gene. Germline CDR1 is SNHLY and CDR2 is FYNNEI. There are 11 residues in the CDR3. Trimming removed 10 bases from V and 1 base from J, with 8 bases in between. CDR3 protein: CATSLSYEQYF. The CDR3 bases are TGTGCCACAAGCTTATCCTACGAGCAGTACTTC.

The sample holds a few counts of this clonotype. V usage is TRBV10-3 and J usage is TRBJ2-3; 10 bases fit TRBD2. The germline V gene has CDR1 ENHRY and CDR2 SYGVKD. V lost 6 bases and J lost 6; bases outside the gene matches: 12. This CDR3 region has 16 residues. In DNA, the CDR3 is TGTGCCATCAGCCAGAGCGGGGGGGCTAAGGGGGATACGCAGTATTTT. Protein product: CAISQSGGAKGDTQYF.

V is TRBV11-2 and J is TRBJ2-2; unclear D gene. Trimming shortened V by 0 bases and J by 5 bases, and 7 bases separated the two germline ends. The CDR3 is made up of 14 amino acids. Germline V gene lookup returns CDR1 SGHAT and CDR2 FQNNGV. In nucleotides, the CDR3 is TGTGCCAGCAGCTTAGATGGGCGGACCGGGGAGCTGTTTTTT. Protein product: CASSLDGRTGELFF.

This clonotype was observed a few times. This CDR3 is CASNGARDLQETQYF. The CDR3 nucleotides read TGTGCCAGCAACGGAGCTAGGGACCTCCAAGAGACCCAGTACTTC. The chain carries TRBV6-7 and TRBJ2-5, with D possibly being TRBD1 or TRBD2 (5 bases each). TRBV6-7 falls under the ORF class, with uncertain function. The CDR3 consists of 15 residues. V dropped 7 bases and J dropped 1 base, with 16 bases sitting between them.

In its sample, this clonotype was seen a few times. This sequence joins TRBV5-5 and TRBJ1-1; weak D call: TRBD1 (6 bases). There are 14 residues in the CDR3. Trimming took 4 bases from V and 0 from J, leaving 10 bases between them. The germline CDR1 and CDR2 sequences are SGHKS and YYEKEE (reference sequence). For the CDR3, the DNA is TGTGCCAGCAGCGTGGGGGCGATGAACACTGAAGCTTTCTTT. Translated: CASSVGAMNTEAFF.